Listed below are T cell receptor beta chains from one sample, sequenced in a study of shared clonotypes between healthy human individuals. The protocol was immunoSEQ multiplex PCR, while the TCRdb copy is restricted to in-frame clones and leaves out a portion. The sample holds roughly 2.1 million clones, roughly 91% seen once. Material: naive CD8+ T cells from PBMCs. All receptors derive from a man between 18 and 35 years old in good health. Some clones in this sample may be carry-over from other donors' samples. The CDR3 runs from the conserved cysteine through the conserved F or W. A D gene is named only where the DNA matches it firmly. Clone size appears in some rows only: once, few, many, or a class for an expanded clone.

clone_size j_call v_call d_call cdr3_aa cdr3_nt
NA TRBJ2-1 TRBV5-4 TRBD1 CASSPGQQVHNEQFF TGTGCCAGCAGCCCGGGACAGCAAGTTCACAATGAGCAGTTCTTC
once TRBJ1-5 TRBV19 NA CASSSNQPQHF TGTGCCAGTAGTAGTAATCAGCCCCAGCATTTT
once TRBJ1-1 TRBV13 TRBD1 CASSSPGQLNTEAFF TGTGCCAGCAGCTCACCGGGACAGTTGAACACTGAAGCTTTCTTT
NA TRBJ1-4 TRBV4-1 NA CASSQVGPGNEKLFF TGCGCCAGCAGCCAAGTCGGCCCGGGGAATGAAAAACTGTTTTTT
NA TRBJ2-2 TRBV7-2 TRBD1 CASYLAPGQGGTGELFF TGTGCCAGCTATTTGGCCCCGGGACAGGGCGGAACCGGGGAGCTGTTTTTT
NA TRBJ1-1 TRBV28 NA CASSLPQYMNTEAFF TGTGCCAGCAGTTTGCCGCAGTACATGAACACTGAAGCTTTCTTT
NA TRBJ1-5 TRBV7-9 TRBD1 CASSLALAGGSNQPQHF TGTGCCAGCAGCTTAGCGCTGGCAGGGGGAAGCAATCAGCCCCAGCATTTT
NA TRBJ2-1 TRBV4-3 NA CASSQDGPGEVGNEQFF TGCGCCAGCAGCCAAGACGGGCCTGGAGAAGTAGGCAATGAGCAGTTCTTC
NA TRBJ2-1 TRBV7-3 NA CASSFGARGSKAGQFF TGTGCCAGCAGCTTCGGAGCTCGGGGCTCCAAAGCGGGGCAGTTCTTC
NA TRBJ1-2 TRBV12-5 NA CASGFGDRVSGYTF TGTGCTAGTGGTTTTGGGGACCGGGTTTCTGGCTACACCTTC
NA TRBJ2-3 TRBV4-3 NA CASSQGPGGTDTQYF TGCGCCAGCAGCCAAGGGCCAGGGGGCACAGATACGCAGTATTTT
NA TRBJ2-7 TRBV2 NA CASSGVVTKAYEQYF TGTGCCAGCAGTGGGGTGGTCACCAAAGCCTACGAGCAGTACTTC
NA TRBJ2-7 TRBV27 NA CASSPPFGQTYEQYF TGTGCCAGCAGCCCCCCCTTCGGGCAGACCTACGAGCAGTACTTC
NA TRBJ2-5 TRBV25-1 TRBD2 CASSDNLFVREWETQYF TGTGCCAGCAGTGATAATTTATTCGTGCGGGAGTGGGAGACCCAGTACTTC
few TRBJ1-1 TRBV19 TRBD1 CASRIKDRETAEAFF TGTGCCAGTAGGATCAAGGACAGGGAGACGGCTGAAGCTTTCTTT
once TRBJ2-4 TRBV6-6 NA CASSYETTGTKNIQYF TGTGCCAGCAGTTACGAGACTACAGGGACGAAAAACATTCAGTACTTC
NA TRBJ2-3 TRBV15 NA CATSSLESRGKDTQYF TGTGCCACCAGCAGCCTCGAGAGCAGGGGTAAAGATACGCAGTATTTT
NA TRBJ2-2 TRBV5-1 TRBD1 CASSLLQGTGELFF TGCGCCAGCAGCTTATTACAGGGGACCGGGGAGCTGTTTTTT
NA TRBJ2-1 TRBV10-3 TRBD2 CAISTSGRGNEQFF TGTGCCATCAGTACTAGCGGGAGAGGGAATGAGCAGTTCTTC
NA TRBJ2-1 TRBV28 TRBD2 CASSPPEPSGTDEQFF TGTGCCAGCAGCCCACCCGAGCCTAGCGGGACCGATGAGCAGTTCTTC
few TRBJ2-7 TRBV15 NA CATSWGASYEQYF TGTGCCACCAGTTGGGGGGCATCCTACGAGCAGTACTTC